This T cell receptor (beta chain) was recovered during a study of T cells in Graves' hyperthyroidism and ophthalmopathy. The source material, RNA transcripts, was used to amplify TCR beta CDR3 regions. Researchers ran a first-round RT-PCR on the TCR CDR3 using the HTBI primer set. TCRdb ran MiXCR on the multiplex PCR reads and lists one entry per CDR3 protein. The data show 660,000 or so distinct CDR3 sequences, about 45% seen once. Study results and caveats: The model predicted ophthalmopathy a median 6.5 months before onset.

Germline values: CDR1 DFQATT, CDR2 SNEGSKA (reference sequence). This CDR3 has 12 amino acids. The ends lost 3 bases at V and 3 bases at J; junction bases unmatched: 2. This clonotype was recorded many times. Its antigen remains unknown. Lactation, pregnancy, other autoimmune disease or uncontrolled infection led to exclusion of patients. This chain connects TRBV20-1 to TRBJ2-7; 7 nucleotides agree with TRBD1. Sequencing input: peripheral blood or thyroid tissue (not recorded which). The clonotype originates from an adult man with Graves' disease, either hyperthyroidism or ophthalmopathy (not recorded which). CDR3 in DNA: TGCAGTGCTAGGACAGGGCTCTACGAGCAGTACTTC. It specifies CSARTGLYEQYF.